What follows describes a single T cell receptor (beta chain). Antigen specificity is unknown. The data originate from a study of shared clonotypes between healthy human individuals. The study, taken as a whole, reports: Across subsets, estimated richness was generally greater for naive than for memory populations. A small donor pool kept down the genetic and exposure-history diversity that was represented. For naive CD4 cells, around 5% of clonotypes were shared across a handful of donors.

Trimming shortened V by 8 bases and J by 4 bases, and 12 bases separated the two germline ends. The CDR3 length is 12 residues. From germline, CDR1 is SGHKS and CDR2 YYEKEE (reference sequence). Measured with immunoSEQ multiplex PCR; TCRdb has only the in-frame clones, and not every one. Among 600,000 to 800,000 clones, around 70% were seen once, and the ten largest hold approximately 1.7%. The sample comprised memory CD4+ T cells sorted from blood. The subset was: CD45RA-negative fraction. V and J are TRBV5-5 and TRBJ1-1, with D maybe TRBD1 (5 bases). The sequence was collected from a woman aged 30 to 39 in good health. The CDR3 DNA reads as TGTGCCAGTAGGACACACACCACTGAAGCTTTCTTT. Its translation: CASRTHTTEAFF.